The 24 T cell receptor beta chains below were found in one sample sequenced in a study of blood T cell repertoires in COVID-19. Clones were read by immunoSEQ multiplex PCR, and TCRdb kept only the in-frame ones, dropping some. The sample holds roughly 260,000 clones, roughly 80% seen once. What was sequenced was peripheral blood. The receptors derive from a woman in her forties with active or convalescent COVID-19.

The chain couples TRBV14 to TRBJ1-4, with D unclear. V was pared by 5 bases and J by 2 bases, with 12 bases between. Per the germline V gene, CDR1 is SGHDN and CDR2 is FVKESK. The CDR3 sequence is 15 residues long. CDR3: CASSGGWVTNEKLFF. As DNA, the CDR3 is TGTGCCAGCAGCGGCGGCTGGGTGACTAATGAAAAACTGTTTTTT.

The chain combines TRBV5-1 with TRBJ1-2, with D hard to call. Germline V CDR1 and CDR2: SGHRS, YFSETQ. The germline V and J ends were trimmed by 0 bases and 3 bases, with 12 bases remaining between them. This CDR3 has 15 residues. The CDR3 region is CASSLDGSVDYGYTF. The CDR3 DNA reads TGCGCCAGCAGCTTGGATGGCTCTGTTGACTATGGCTACACCTTC.

This chain links TRBV7-9 with TRBJ1-3; the D gene is possibly TRBD1 (5 bases). Germline CDR1 and CDR2: SEHNR and FQNEAQ (reference sequence). The CDR3 is 14 residues long. V lost 0 bases, J lost 3 bases, and 6 bases lay in between. The CDR3 coding sequence is TGTGCCAGCAGCTTAGCAGGGGTTGGAAACACCATATATTTT. It yields the protein CASSLAGVGNTIYF.

The J gene is TRBJ2-5, the V gene TRBV9; 8 bases fit TRBD2. CDR3 length equals 14 residues. With V trimmed by 3 bases and J by 2 bases, 3 bases remained unmatched. Germline values: CDR1 SGDLS, CDR2 YYNGEE. CDR3 DNA: TGTGCCAGCAGCGCAGCGGGGGTACAAGAGACCCAGTACTTC. As protein: CASSAAGVQETQYF.

The V and J genes are TRBV6-5 and TRBJ2-2, with D perhaps TRBD2 (5 bases). Germline CDR1 is MNHEY and CDR2 is SVGAGI. Trimming took off 7 bases at V and 7 bases at J, with 13 bases between the two ends. This CDR3 comprises 13 residues. The CDR3 is CASIVGGHGELFF. DNA for the CDR3: TGTGCCAGCATTGTGGGCGGGCACGGGGAGCTGTTTTTT.

This sequence joins TRBV4-1 and TRBJ1-4; TRBD1 matches 9 bases. Trimming took 1 base from V and 8 from J; bases not matched to a gene: 5. The CDR3 extends over 15 amino acids. Germline CDR1 and CDR2: MGHRA and YSYEKL. For the CDR3, the DNA is TGCGCCAGCAGCCAAGTCTGGACAGGGGAGGAAAAACTGTTTTTT. This translates into CASSQVWTGEEKLFF.

This CDR3 is CASSLQGAFTF. The CDR3 DNA follows: TGTGCCAGCAGCCTACAGGGGGCGTTTACCTTC. The V gene is TRBV5-4, the J gene TRBJ1-2, with TRBD1 identical over 9 bases. CDR1 and CDR2 (germline): SGHNT, YYREEE (reference sequence). V was pared by 4 bases and J by 14 bases, with 6 bases of the junction left unmatched. The CDR3 has 11 residues.

This chain links TRBV7-2 with TRBJ2-2; D perhaps matches TRBD1 (5 bases). V was shortened by 3 bases and J by 3 bases, with 8 bases between the two germline ends. Germline CDR1 SGHTA, CDR2 FQGNSA. The CDR3 contains 14 residues. This chain's CDR3 is CASSFSRDTGELFF. The CDR3 nucleotides read TGTGCCAGCAGCTTCTCCAGGGACACCGGGGAGCTGTTTTTT.

The chain couples TRBV6-6 to TRBJ2-1, with a weak D call TRBD2 (5 bases). Germline lookup yields CDR1 MNHNY and CDR2 SVGAGI (reference sequence). V was shortened by 5 bases and J by 8 bases, with 19 bases between the two germline ends. This CDR3 spans 15 amino acids. The DNA for the CDR3 is TGTGCCAGCAGTCGCTCGGGATCAGTCGTAGATGAGCAGTTCTTC. Its translation is CASSRSGSVVDEQFF.

The CDR3 here is CASRVVLAGSETQYF. The CDR3 nucleotides are TGTGCCAGCAGGGTGGTACTAGCGGGGTCAGAGACCCAGTACTTC. The genes are TRBV7-9 and TRBJ2-5; 10 nucleotides line up with TRBD2. The CDR3 is made up of 15 amino acids. The V gene end was trimmed by 6 bases and the J gene end by 4 bases; junction bases not matched to a gene: 8. Germline CDR1 is SEHNR and CDR2 is FQNEAQ (reference sequence).

This clone was seen only a few times. The chain carries TRBV30 and TRBJ1-1; 9 bases line up with TRBD1. This CDR3 spans 14 amino acids. V trimming: 5 bases; J trimming: 5 bases; junction bases outside the gene matches: 9. CDR1 GTSNPN and CDR2 SVGIG come from the germline V gene (reference sequence). CDR3 nucleotides: TGTGCCTGGGAGGGGACAGGGACTGGGACTGAAGCTTTCTTT. It is translated as CAWEGTGTGTEAFF.

About this clone: Different DNA sequences within this sample yield the same CDR3. The rearrangement uses TRBV6-1 and TRBJ2-2, with unresolved D. Per the germline V gene, CDR1 is MNHNS and CDR2 is SASEGT. The CDR3 has 14 amino acids. V was trimmed by 2 bases and J by 0 bases, leaving 4 bases between them. CDR3 bases: TGTGCCAGCAGTGAAACTGCGAACACCGGGGAGCTGTTTTTT. It translates to CASSETANTGELFF.

The sample holds many counts of this clone. This chain joins TRBV23-1 and TRBJ2-7, with D tentatively TRBD1 (5 bases). TRBV23-1 is marked as an open reading frame, function uncertain. The CDR3 has 18 amino acids. The V and J ends lost 0 bases and 2 bases respectively, with 20 bases between them. Here the CDR3 DNA reads TGCGCCAGCAGTCAATCAGTAGGAGCCCCTTTGACAGCCTACGAGCAGTACTTC. Its protein product is CASSQSVGAPLTAYEQYF.

This clone was observed once. The identical CDR3 is also encoded by other nucleotide sequences in the sample. The chain has TRBV15 and TRBJ1-2; unclear D gene. The CDR3 is made up of 13 amino acids. CDR1 is LNHNV, CDR2 YYDKDF, per germline (reference sequence). Trimming pared 0 bases from V and 8 bases from J, leaving 10 bases between. The CDR3 nucleotides are TGTGCCACCAGCAGAGATCGGGGAGGAGGCTACACCTTC. This encodes CATSRDRGGGYTF.

The chain employs TRBV5-1 and TRBJ1-1; D is possibly TRBD1 (6 bases). Per germline, CDR1 SGHRS and CDR2 YFSETQ. V lost 0 bases and J 0 bases, leaving 18 bases between the germline ends. CDR3 length: 18 amino acids. The CDR3 region is CASSLDRGGRRVNTEAFF. DNA of the CDR3: TGCGCCAGCAGCTTGGATAGGGGGGGCCGGAGAGTGAACACTGAAGCTTTCTTT.

In its sample, this clone was seen a few times. This sample also contains other DNA sequences that code for the same CDR3. V and J are TRBV5-1 and TRBJ1-2; TRBD1 aligns across 7 bases. The length of the CDR3 is 14 residues. Looked up from germline, CDR1 is SGHRS and CDR2 is YFSETQ. Trimming removed 0 bases from V and 8 bases from J; junction bases left unmatched: 7. CDR3: CASSLVEGARGYTF. In nucleotides, the CDR3 is TGCGCCAGCAGCTTGGTGGAGGGGGCGAGGGGCTACACCTTC.

This rearrangement joins TRBV13 to TRBJ2-1, with 7 positions matching TRBD1. This CDR3 comprises 14 residues. Unmatched junction bases numbered 4, after V lost 4 bases and J lost 4 bases. Germline V gives CDR1 PRHDT, CDR2 FYEKMQ (reference sequence). For the CDR3, the DNA is TGTGCCAGCAGCTCCCGGACAGGTTACAATGAGCAGTTCTTC. Translation gives CASSSRTGYNEQFF.

The chain employs TRBV3-1 (or the pseudogene TRBV3-2) and TRBJ2-3; TRBD1 agrees at 7 bases. Germline-derived CDR1 and CDR2 are LGHDT and YNNKEL (reference sequence). CDR3 length: 16 residues. V was pared by 7 bases and J by 8 bases, with 18 bases of the junction left unmatched. The CDR3 region is CASTPDRMFVLGTQYF. CDR3 sequence (DNA): TGTGCCAGCACCCCGGACAGGATGTTTGTTCTGGGTACGCAGTATTTT.

This sequence joins TRBV10-3 and TRBJ1-5; 9 bases align to TRBD1. The V gene's germline CDR1 is ENHRY and CDR2 SYGVKD. The CDR3 totals 19 residues. J lost 1 base, V lost 2 bases, and 12 bases had no gene match. The CDR3 bases are TGTGCCATCAGTGAGAGTGCAACAGGGGGCGGGTTGAGCAATCAGCCCCAGCATTTT. Protein product: CAISESATGGGLSNQPQHF.

The CDR3 reads CASSEGSGLGEAFF. Written as DNA, the CDR3 is TGTGCCAGCAGCGAAGGGTCAGGGTTGGGTGAAGCTTTCTTT. The V and J genes are TRBV7-8 and TRBJ1-1, with D perhaps matching TRBD1 (5 bases). V lost 5 bases and J lost 7, with 17 bases in between. This CDR3 has 14 amino acids. Germline V lookup: CDR1 SGHVS, CDR2 FQNEAQ.

The V and J genes are TRBV28 and TRBJ1-5; possibly TRBD1 for D (6 bases). The CDR3 is 15 amino acids. Deletions cut 5 bases from V and 2 bases from J, with 13 bases between. The germline V gene encodes CDR1 MDHEN and CDR2 SYDVKM. DNA for the CDR3: TGTGCCAGCAGTCCCCCGGACAGCCGCAATCAGCCCCAGCATTTT. Its protein is CASSPPDSRNQPQHF.

DNA of the CDR3: TGTGTCACCTCTCAGGGTAGCAATCAGCCCCAGCATTTT. Residues: CVTSQGSNQPQHF. J is TRBJ1-5 and V is TRBV7-9, with a weak D call TRBD1 (5 bases). The CDR3 totals 13 residues. Per germline, CDR1 SEHNR and CDR2 FQNEAQ (reference sequence). The whole variable domain, remainder taken from reference TRBV7-9 and TRBJ1-5, is DTGVSQNPRHKITKRGQNVTFRCDPISEHNRLYWYRQTLGQGPEFLTYFQNEAQLEKSRLLSDRFSAERPKGSFSTLEIQRTEQGDSAMYLCVTSQGSNQPQHFGDGTRLSIL.

The chain joins TRBV5-1 to TRBJ2-2, with 7 bases matching TRBD1. CDR1 and CDR2 from the germline V gene are SGHRS and YFSETQ. CDR3 length equals 15 residues. V gave up 4 bases and J gave up 7 bases; unmatched junction bases: 10. Here the CDR3 reads CASSPGQGDIGELFF. The CDR3 coding sequence is TGCGCCAGCAGCCCGGGGCAGGGGGATATCGGGGAGCTGTTTTTT. The variable domain in full, with the rest retrieved from reference TRBV5-1 and TRBJ2-2, is KAGVTQTPRYLIKTRGQQVTLSCSPISGHRSVSWYQQTPGQGLQFLFEYFSETQRNKGNFPGRFSGRQFSNSRSEMNVSTLELGDSALYLCASSPGQGDIGELFFGEGSRLTVL.

The genes are TRBV27 and TRBJ1-2; 9 bases line up with TRBD1. The germline CDR1 and CDR2 sequences are MNHEY and SMNVEV (reference sequence). The CDR3 covers 13 residues. V gave up 4 bases and J gave up 7 bases; unmatched junction bases: 4. The CDR3 is CASSSTGGFGYTF. CDR3 DNA sequence: TGTGCCAGCAGTTCCACAGGGGGCTTTGGCTACACCTTC.